This TCR beta chain was observed in a study of vaccination and CD4 T cells after COVID-19. Points from the study as a whole: Relatively small numbers of convalescent patients were studied, with no early post-infection timepoints included.

Trimming took 5 bases from V and 10 from J; bases not matched to a gene: 8. The CDR3 spans 14 residues. Germline-derived CDR1 and CDR2 are SGHTA and FQGNSA. Cultured CD4+ T cell DNA was sequenced using the Oncomine TCR Beta short-read assay. DNA came from CD4+ T cells after culture. Each CDR3 protein is one row after TCRdb ran MiXCR on the PCR reads. The sample consists of approximately 15,000 distinct CDR3 sequences, 45% to 65% of them appearing once. Concerning this clonotype: Its specificity is unknown.

Treatment reported: roughly 11-day PBMC culture with coronavirus spike peptide pools or control peptides (ViraFEST assay). The sequence derives from a human donor who had recovered from COVID-19. The chain combines TRBV7-2 with TRBJ1-6; 7 bases map to TRBD1. The sample taken for sequencing was CD4+ T cells from blood, cultured in vitro. CDR3 in amino acids: CASSPRQGGSPLHF. CDR3 nucleotide sequence: TGTGCCAGCAGCCCCCGACAGGGCGGATCACCCCTCCACTTT.